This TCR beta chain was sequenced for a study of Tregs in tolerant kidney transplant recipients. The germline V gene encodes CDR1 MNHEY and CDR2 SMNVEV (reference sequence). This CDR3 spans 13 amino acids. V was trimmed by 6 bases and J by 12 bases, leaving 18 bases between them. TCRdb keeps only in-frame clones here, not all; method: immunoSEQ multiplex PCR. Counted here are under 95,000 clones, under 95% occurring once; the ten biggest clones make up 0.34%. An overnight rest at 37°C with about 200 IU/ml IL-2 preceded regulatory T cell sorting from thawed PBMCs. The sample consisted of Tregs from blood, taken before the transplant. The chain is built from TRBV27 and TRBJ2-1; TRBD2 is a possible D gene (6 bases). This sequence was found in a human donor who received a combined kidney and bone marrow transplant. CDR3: CASRTMTREVQFF. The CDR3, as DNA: TGTGCCAGCAGGACCATGACTAGAGAGGTGCAGTTCTTC.